The 23 T cell receptor beta chains listed next were all sequenced from one sample in a study of blood T cell repertoires in COVID-19. TCRdb keeps only in-frame clones here, not all; method: immunoSEQ multiplex PCR. The sample lists about 230,000 clones; roughly 91% were seen once. The sequenced sample was PBMCs or T cells enriched from blood (not recorded which). All receptors come from a woman aged 25 to 39 with acute COVID-19.

The rearrangement joins TRBV6-2 or TRBV6-3 to TRBJ1-5; the D gene is possibly TRBD1 (5 bases). The CDR3 length is 15 residues. V lost 4 bases and J 0 bases, leaving 10 bases between the germline ends. The germline gives CDR1 MNHEY, CDR2 SVGEGT. In DNA form, the CDR3 reads TGTGCCAGCAGTTCCCAGGGCCTTAGCAATCAGCCCCAGCATTTT. Translation gives CASSSQGLSNQPQHF.

This chain joins TRBV5-4 and TRBJ2-2; 12 nucleotides align to TRBD2. V was clipped by 0 bases and J by 6 bases; unmatched bases: 9. This CDR3 comprises 18 residues. Germline-derived CDR1 and CDR2 are SGHNT and YYREEE (reference sequence). The CDR3 protein is CASSLGLAGGPVPGELFF. CDR3 coding DNA: TGTGCCAGCAGCTTGGGGCTAGCGGGGGGGCCGGTCCCCGGGGAGCTGTTTTTT. The full variable domain, its missing parts supplied by reference TRBV5-4 and TRBJ2-2, is ETGVTQSPTHLIKTRGQQVTLRCSSQSGHNTVSWYQQALGQGPQFIFQYYREEENGRGNFPPRFSGLQFPNYSSELNVNALELDDSALYLCASSLGLAGGPVPGELFFGEGSRLTVL.

The gene calls are TRBV7-9 and TRBJ1-2; TRBD1 agrees at 8 bases. The CDR3 is 15 amino acids. Germline CDR1 and CDR2: SEHNR and FQNEAQ (reference sequence). V lost 1 base and J lost 4; bases outside the gene matches: 5. The CDR3 sequence is CASSLEAGGFYGYTF. The CDR3 DNA reads as TGTGCCAGCAGCTTAGAGGCAGGGGGCTTCTATGGCTACACCTTC. Based on the CDR3 plus reference TRBV7-9 and TRBJ1-2, the full variable domain is DTGVSQNPRHKITKRGQNVTFRCDPISEHNRLYWYRQTLGQGPEFLTYFQNEAQLEKSRLLSDRFSAERPKGSFSTLEIQRTEQGDSAMYLCASSLEAGGFYGYTFGSGTRLTVV.

This chain connects TRBV6-6 to TRBJ1-6; 7 bases line up with TRBD1. Germline V gene data show CDR1 as MNHNY and CDR2 as SVGAGI (reference sequence). V gave up 2 bases and J gave up 8 bases; unmatched junction bases: 3. The length of the CDR3 is 14 residues. Here the CDR3 DNA reads TGTGCCAGCAGTTACAGACAGGGATATTCACCCCTCCACTTT. Translation: CASSYRQGYSPLHF.

This clone was seen more than once but under ten times. The chain joins TRBV5-1 to TRBJ2-7; D gene unclear. This CDR3 region has 11 residues. Germline V gives CDR1 SGHRS, CDR2 YFSETQ. The V and J ends lost 4 bases and 3 bases respectively, with 5 bases between them. In DNA, the CDR3 is TGCGCCAGCAGCCTCGGCTACGAGCAGTACTTC. Translation gives CASSLGYEQYF.

V gene TRBV11-2 combines with J gene TRBJ1-2, with a possible D match to TRBD1 (6 bases). The CDR3 spans 14 residues. Germline loops: CDR1 SGHAT, CDR2 FQNNGV. The V end was cut by 0 bases, the J end by 5 bases, with 10 bases between. CDR3 residues: CASSLDLRGYGYTF. In DNA form, the CDR3 reads TGTGCCAGCAGCTTAGATCTGAGGGGGTATGGCTACACCTTC.

This clone has a single count. The V gene is TRBV4-1, the J gene TRBJ1-1; D unresolved. The length of the CDR3 is 15 residues. V gave up 1 base and J gave up 3 bases, with 12 bases separating them. Germline loops: CDR1 MGHRA, CDR2 YSYEKL. CDR3 residues: CASSQARDRDTEAFF. CDR3 coding DNA: TGCGCCAGCAGCCAAGCGAGAGATCGGGACACTGAAGCTTTCTTT.

This clone showed up just a few times. The CDR3 loop reads CASSAGGGYGYTF. The CDR3 nucleotides are TGTGCCAGCTCAGCTGGGGGGGGGTATGGCTACACCTTC. This sequence joins TRBV18 and TRBJ1-2, with a tentative D call TRBD1 (5 bases). V was pared by 5 bases and J by 5 bases, with 12 bases between. CDR1 and CDR2 from the germline V gene are KGHSH and LQKENI. CDR3 length equals 13 residues.

This chain uses TRBV11-2 with TRBJ2-7; 8 bases are shared with TRBD2. Germline V gene sequence: CDR1 SGHAT, CDR2 FQNNGV. The V segment lost 2 bases and the J segment 3 bases; nucleotides outside the gene matches: 9. CDR3 length: 16 amino acids. Here the CDR3 reads CASSLFLGTRHYEQYF. CDR3 nucleotides: TGTGCCAGCAGCTTATTTTTAGGGACTAGACACTACGAGCAGTACTTC.

This chain links TRBV5-5 with TRBJ1-5, with D possibly matching TRBD1 (5 bases). Germline loops: CDR1 SGHKS, CDR2 YYEKEE (reference sequence). The V and J ends lost 4 bases and 4 bases respectively, with 12 bases between them. The length of the CDR3 is 14 residues. Here the CDR3 DNA reads TGTGCCAGCAGCCCTTTGACAGATAATCAGCCCCAGCATTTT. This translates into CASSPLTDNQPQHF.

The rearrangement links TRBV13 to TRBJ2-3; 8 nucleotides align to TRBD2. The ends lost 3 bases at V and 0 bases at J; junction bases unmatched: 5. Germline CDR1 PRHDT, CDR2 FYEKMQ (reference sequence). The CDR3 runs 16 residues. The CDR3 reads CASSLAGLASTDTQYF. The CDR3 DNA follows: TGTGCCAGCAGCTTGGCCGGACTAGCTAGCACAGATACGCAGTATTTT.

The rearrangement links TRBV5-1 to TRBJ2-1, with TRBD2 matching over 11 bases. V trimming: 0 bases; J trimming: 0 bases; junction bases outside the gene matches: 5. Germline V gene sequence: CDR1 SGHRS, CDR2 YFSETQ. The CDR3 runs to 18 residues. The CDR3 spells CASSLATSGGTSYNEQFF. DNA of the CDR3: TGCGCCAGCAGCTTGGCCACTAGCGGGGGTACCTCCTACAATGAGCAGTTCTTC.

The rearrangement uses TRBV30 and TRBJ1-5; D not certain. Deletions cut 0 bases from V and 3 bases from J, with 6 bases between. There are 13 residues in the CDR3. Germline V CDR1 and CDR2: GTSNPN, SVGIG (reference sequence). The CDR3 is CAWSVKHNQPQHF. The CDR3 DNA reads TGTGCCTGGAGTGTAAAGCACAATCAGCCCCAGCATTTT. Using reference TRBV30 and TRBJ1-5 for the parts outside the CDR3, the full variable domain is SQTIHQWPATLVQPVGSPLSLECTVEGTSNPNLYWYRQAAGRGLQLLFYSVGIGQISSEVPQNLSASRPQDRQFILSSKKLLLSDSGFYLCAWSVKHNQPQHFGDGTRLSIL.

The V gene is TRBV9, the J gene TRBJ2-3; perhaps TRBD2 as D (6 bases). The CDR3 loop spans 15 amino acids. Germline CDR1 and CDR2: SGDLS and YYNGEE. Trimming cost V 4 bases and J 1 base, with 13 bases left between them. CDR3 bases: TGTGCCAGCAGCTCCCCGCGGGACGGCACAGATACGCAGTATTTT. Its translation is CASSSPRDGTDTQYF. The whole variable domain, remainder taken from reference TRBV9 and TRBJ2-3, is DSGVTQTPKHLITATGQRVTLRCSPRSGDLSVYWYQQSLDQGLQFLIQYYNGEERAKGNILERFSAQQFPDLHSELNLSSLELGDSALYFCASSSPRDGTDTQYFGPGTRLTVL.

This chain joins TRBV27 and TRBJ2-7; 9 nucleotides match TRBD1. In germline, CDR1 is MNHEY, CDR2 SMNVEV (reference sequence). V lost 6 bases and J lost 7; bases outside the gene matches: 13. The CDR3 runs to 15 residues. The CDR3 loop is CASRRVETGGQEQYF. The CDR3 DNA reads TGTGCCAGCAGGCGTGTTGAGACAGGGGGTCAGGAGCAGTACTTC.

The chain recombines TRBV2 with TRBJ1-2; 9 bases are shared with TRBD1. CDR3 length: 14 residues. Germline CDR1 reads SNHLY; CDR2 reads FYNNEI. The V segment lost 9 bases and the J segment 6 bases; nucleotides outside the gene matches: 11. The CDR3 sequence is CARERPGQGNGYTF. In nucleotides, the CDR3 is TGTGCCAGGGAACGCCCGGGACAGGGTAATGGCTACACCTTC.

The rearrangement uses TRBV6-5 and TRBJ1-6; 7 bases map to TRBD1. The J segment lost 7 bases and the V segment lost 6 bases, leaving 9 bases of the junction unmatched. Germline assignment: CDR1 MNHEY and CDR2 SVGAGI. This CDR3 comprises 15 residues. This CDR3 is CASRARGQKNSPLHF. The DNA for the CDR3 is TGTGCCAGCAGAGCCCGGGGACAGAAGAATTCACCCCTCCACTTT.

The chain couples TRBV18 to TRBJ1-4, with no clear D. Trimming took off 5 bases at V and 8 bases at J, with 15 bases between the two ends. Germline CDR1 is KGHSH and CDR2 is LQKENI. CDR3 length: 14 residues. CDR3 loop: CASSDVGVGEKLFF. As DNA, the CDR3 is TGTGCCAGCTCAGACGTGGGAGTGGGGGAAAAACTGTTTTTT.

The genes are TRBV27 and TRBJ1-5, with D perhaps TRBD1 (6 bases). This CDR3 comprises 18 residues. The V end lost 0 bases, the J end lost 2 bases, and 17 bases lay between the germline ends. Germline values: CDR1 MNHEY, CDR2 SMNVEV (reference sequence). CDR3 DNA: TGTGCCAGCAGTTTATCGATTACCACAGGGATGGGCAATCAGCCCCAGCATTTT. Translation: CASSLSITTGMGNQPQHF.

The rearrangement joins TRBV5-1 to TRBJ2-5; D not certain. There are 14 residues in the CDR3. Germline V CDR1 and CDR2: SGHRS, YFSETQ. The V gene lost 1 base and the J gene lost 0 bases, with 7 bases spanning the gap. DNA of the CDR3: TGCGCCAGCAGCTTGTTCGCGTACCAAGAGACCCAGTACTTC. It translates to CASSLFAYQETQYF.

V and J are TRBV18 and TRBJ1-1, with 7 bases identical to TRBD1. This CDR3 is built from 13 residues. V shed 6 bases, J shed 7 bases, and the junction held 8 bases outside the gene matches. In germline, CDR1 is KGHSH, CDR2 LQKENI. CDR3 protein: CASSRRQGDEAFF. CDR3 bases: TGTGCCAGCTCGCGGAGACAGGGCGATGAAGCTTTCTTT.

The J gene is TRBJ2-3, the V gene TRBV5-1; D is possibly TRBD1 (6 bases). The germline CDR1 and CDR2 sequences are SGHRS and YFSETQ. This CDR3 is built from 16 residues. V dropped 1 base and J dropped 4 bases, with 16 bases sitting between them. CDR3 in DNA: TGCGCCAGCAGCTTGAACTTCCAGGGGATGCCAGATACGCAGTATTTT. It codes for CASSLNFQGMPDTQYF. Full variable domain (missing parts from reference TRBV5-1 and TRBJ2-3): KAGVTQTPRYLIKTRGQQVTLSCSPISGHRSVSWYQQTPGQGLQFLFEYFSETQRNKGNFPGRFSGRQFSNSRSEMNVSTLELGDSALYLCASSLNFQGMPDTQYFGPGTRLTVL.

The chain is built from TRBV7-9 and TRBJ1-5; D perhaps matches TRBD1 (5 bases). This CDR3 is built from 14 residues. The V gene lost 5 bases and the J gene lost 3 bases, with 11 bases spanning the gap. Per germline, CDR1 SEHNR and CDR2 FQNEAQ (reference sequence). This chain's CDR3 is CASSPPGYNQPQHF. In nucleotides, the CDR3 is TGTGCCAGCAGCCCCCCAGGGTACAATCAGCCCCAGCATTTT.